The 30 T cell receptor beta chains in this list originate from one sample, sequenced in a study of blood T cell repertoires in COVID-19. TCRdb's table, derived via immunoSEQ multiplex PCR, lists solely in-frame clones and lacks some. The table has 330,000 or so clones, about 91% seen once. The sample consisted of peripheral blood. The receptors here all came from a man aged 25 to 40 with COVID-19, enrolled during active disease.

The V call is TRBV5-5, the J call TRBJ1-2; D gene unclear. This CDR3 comprises 13 residues. The germline CDR1 and CDR2 sequences are SGHKS and YYEKEE (reference sequence). Trimming pared 6 bases from V and 5 bases from J, leaving 14 bases between. CDR3 sequence: CASTFGEAYGYTF. CDR3 nucleotides: TGTGCCAGCACCTTCGGTGAGGCGTATGGCTACACCTTC.

V gene TRBV7-3 combines with J gene TRBJ1-1, with 7 bases identical to TRBD1. This CDR3 is 13 amino acids long. V was clipped by 8 bases and J by 3 bases; unmatched bases: 6. Germline V gives CDR1 SGHTA, CDR2 FQGTGA. The CDR3 loop is CASGEGAYTEAFF. The CDR3 region has the DNA TGTGCCAGCGGCGAGGGGGCGTACACTGAAGCTTTCTTT.

The CDR3, as DNA: TGCGCCAGCAGCCAAGCCCCCACGGACAGGGGGCGTAATTCACCCCTCCACTTT. Amino acid sequence: CASSQAPTDRGRNSPLHF. V and J are TRBV4-3 and TRBJ1-6; 11 bases are a match to TRBD1. Trimming removed 1 base from V and 6 bases from J; junction bases left unmatched: 8. Germline V gene data show CDR1 as LGHNA and CDR2 as YSLEER. The CDR3 contains 18 residues.

The chain combines TRBV5-4 with TRBJ1-6; D might be TRBD1 (5 bases). The germline V and J ends were trimmed by 5 bases and 5 bases, with 11 bases remaining between them. The CDR3 has 14 residues. Germline assignment: CDR1 SGHNT and CDR2 YYREEE (reference sequence). This chain's CDR3 is CASRTDTNNSPLHF. The CDR3 nucleotides are TGTGCCAGCAGAACGGACACCAATAATTCACCCCTCCACTTT.

In its sample, this clone was seen a few times. This rearrangement joins TRBV5-4 to TRBJ1-2; 9 bases agree with TRBD1. CDR1 is SGHNT, CDR2 YYREEE, per germline (reference sequence). Trimming at V came to 3 bases and at J to 8 bases, leaving 11 bases not matched to a gene. The CDR3 runs 15 residues. The CDR3 loop is CASSSPGTGFGGYTF. Here the CDR3 DNA reads TGTGCCAGCAGCTCCCCGGGGACAGGGTTTGGAGGCTACACCTTC.

The chain is built from TRBV27 and TRBJ1-6; a possible D gene is TRBD1 (6 bases). The germline gives CDR1 MNHEY, CDR2 SMNVEV (reference sequence). This CDR3 has 16 amino acids. V was trimmed by 3 bases and J by 11 bases, leaving 20 bases between them. The CDR3 here is CASSFKADPGVTPLHF. The CDR3 nucleotides read TGTGCCAGCAGTTTTAAGGCAGACCCAGGGGTTACACCCCTCCACTTT.

Only one count was recorded for this clone. V is TRBV5-6 and J is TRBJ2-1; a weak D match, TRBD1 (6 bases). CDR3 length: 16 amino acids. V shed 0 bases and J shed 7 bases, with 17 bases lying between them. Germline CDR1 is SGHDT and CDR2 is YYEEEE. In DNA form, the CDR3 reads TGTGCCAGCAGCTTGGATCTTTGGACAGAGGAAAATGAGCAGTTCTTC. It is translated as CASSLDLWTEENEQFF.

This clone turned up a few times. The chain recombines TRBV19 with TRBJ1-5; D might be TRBD1 (5 bases). Germline CDR1 is LNHDA and CDR2 is SQIVND (reference sequence). The CDR3 has 14 residues. V was shortened by 3 bases and J by 6 bases, with 12 bases between the two germline ends. The CDR3 coding sequence is TGTGCCAGTAGTATGTCCAGGGTTGGTCAGCCCCAGCATTTT. It encodes CASSMSRVGQPQHF.

The chain joins TRBV6-1 to TRBJ2-7, with 7 nucleotides matching TRBD1. CDR1 is MNHNS, CDR2 SASEGT, per germline. The CDR3 has 16 amino acids. Unmatched junction bases numbered 8, after V lost 3 bases and J lost 0 bases. CDR3 sequence reads: CASSDLFGQASYEQYF. The CDR3 DNA is TGTGCCAGCAGTGACCTATTCGGACAGGCCTCCTACGAGCAGTACTTC.

V gene TRBV5-1 combines with J gene TRBJ2-7; unclear D gene. The germline V and J ends were trimmed by 1 base and 4 bases, with 6 bases remaining between them. CDR1 and CDR2 (germline): SGHRS, YFSETQ. The CDR3 covers 12 residues. CDR3 DNA: TGCGCCAGCAGCTTGCTAGATTACGAGCAGTACTTC. Translating it yields CASSLLDYEQYF.

The chain recombines TRBV11-3 with TRBJ2-1, with 12 bases fitting TRBD2. The CDR3 runs to 15 residues. Germline assignment: CDR1 SGHNT and CDR2 YENEEA. Trimming cost V 5 bases and J 9 bases; bases outside gene matches: 8. The CDR3 region is CASSKTSGSSAEQFF. In nucleotides, the CDR3 is TGTGCCAGCAGCAAGACTAGCGGGAGTTCCGCTGAGCAGTTCTTC.

V usage is TRBV6-6 and J usage is TRBJ1-6; D gene uncertain. Germline assignment: CDR1 MNHNY and CDR2 SVGAGI (reference sequence). The CDR3 extends over 14 amino acids. V lost 4 bases, J lost 4 bases, and 8 bases lay in between. The CDR3 DNA reads TGTGCCAGCAGTTTAGGAGAATATAATTCACCCCTCCACTTT. Translation: CASSLGEYNSPLHF.

The J gene is TRBJ2-3, the V gene TRBV6-5, with 9 bases matching TRBD2. This CDR3 contains 15 residues. The V gene's germline CDR1 is MNHEY and CDR2 SVGAGI. V shed 8 bases, J shed 4 bases, and the junction held 10 bases outside the gene matches. The CDR3 spells CASGRASGVPDTQYF. The CDR3 region has the DNA TGTGCCAGCGGTCGGGCTAGCGGGGTTCCAGATACGCAGTATTTT.

The chain uses TRBV11-2 and TRBJ1-4; no clear D gene. CDR3 size: 14 residues. The germline CDR1 and CDR2 sequences are SGHAT and FQNNGV. V was cut by 5 bases and J by 5 bases, with 12 bases left in between. CDR3 amino acids: CASSPPVANEKLFF. The CDR3 nucleotides are TGTGCCAGCAGCCCCCCGGTAGCAAATGAAAAACTGTTTTTT. Using reference TRBV11-2 and TRBJ1-4 for the parts outside the CDR3, the full variable domain is EAGVAQSPRYKIIEKRQSVAFWCNPISGHATLYWYQQILGQGPKLLIQFQNNGVVDDSQLPKDRFSAERLKGVDSTLKIQPAKLEDSAVYLCASSPPVANEKLFFGSGTQLSVL.

The chain recombines TRBV19 with TRBJ2-1; 9 positions match TRBD2. V lost 3 bases to trimming and J lost 2 bases; unmatched junction nucleotides: 5. Per the germline V gene, CDR1 is LNHDA and CDR2 is SQIVND (reference sequence). This CDR3 is built from 16 residues. The chain's CDR3 is CASSIQGGRAYNEQFF. Written as DNA, the CDR3 is TGTGCCAGTAGTATTCAGGGCGGGAGGGCCTACAATGAGCAGTTCTTC.

V is TRBV7-2 and J is TRBJ2-7; D is possibly TRBD1 (6 bases). Germline CDR1 reads SGHTA; CDR2 reads FQGNSA. The CDR3 totals 15 residues. Trimming left V 3 bases short and J 0 bases short, with 12 bases between. DNA of the CDR3: TGTGCCAGCAGCTTGAGGACAGTGATCTCCTACGAGCAGTACTTC. It is translated as CASSLRTVISYEQYF.

DNA for the CDR3: TGTGCCGCCGGGGGGTTAGGAAACACCATATATTTT. Translated: CAAGGLGNTIYF. V usage is TRBV6-5 and J usage is TRBJ1-3; TRBD1 might be the D (5 bases). This CDR3 region has 12 residues. The ends were cut back, 11 bases at V and 4 bases at J, with 12 bases in the middle. CDR1 and CDR2 from the germline V gene are MNHEY and SVGAGI.

The chain uses TRBV5-1 and TRBJ2-2; 14 nucleotides agree with TRBD2. Germline V gene data show CDR1 as SGHRS and CDR2 as YFSETQ. The CDR3 spans 19 residues. With 0 bases clipped from V and 1 base from J, the junction kept 5 bases outside the gene matches. CDR3 loop: CASSLGAGLAGGNTGELFF. For the CDR3, the DNA is TGCGCCAGCAGCTTGGGGGCCGGACTAGCGGGAGGGAACACCGGGGAGCTGTTTTTT.

The J gene is TRBJ2-5, the V gene TRBV4-3; 7 nucleotides align to TRBD1. The CDR3 extends over 16 amino acids. Germline V lookup: CDR1 LGHNA, CDR2 YSLEER. After removal of 0 bases from V and 3 bases from J, the junction contained 7 bases not matched to a gene. The CDR3 is CASSQDLGQEKETQYF. The CDR3 bases are TGCGCCAGCAGCCAAGACCTTGGACAGGAGAAAGAGACCCAGTACTTC.

The rearrangement uses TRBV7-6 and TRBJ1-2; 9 bases agree with TRBD1. Trimming at V came to 5 bases and at J to 6 bases, leaving 7 bases not matched to a gene. CDR3 length equals 14 residues. Germline V lookup: CDR1 SGHVS, CDR2 FNYEAQ. DNA for the CDR3: TGTGCCAGCAGCCCGGGACAGGGAGGGCATGGCTACACCTTC. Translating gives CASSPGQGGHGYTF. Supplemented by reference TRBV7-6 and TRBJ1-2, the full variable domain reads GAGVSQSPRYKVTKRGQDVALRCDPISGHVSLYWYRQALGQGPEFLTYFNYEAQQDKSGLPNDRFSAERPEGSISTLTIQRTEQRDSAMYRCASSPGQGGHGYTFGSGTRLTVV.

CDR3 nucleotides: TGTGCCAGCAGCCAATCCTCCAGGGAAGAGACCCAGTACTTC. Its translation is CASSQSSREETQYF. V and J are TRBV16 and TRBJ2-5, with a tentative D call TRBD1 (5 bases). The CDR3 has 14 residues. The V gene lost 0 bases and the J gene lost 3 bases, with 8 bases spanning the gap. Looked up from germline, CDR1 is KGHSY and CDR2 is FQNENV.

The V call is TRBV28, the J call TRBJ2-7; D might be TRBD2 (6 bases). V lost 1 base, J lost 2 bases, and 12 bases lay in between. This CDR3 spans 15 amino acids. Germline lookup yields CDR1 MDHEN and CDR2 SYDVKM. CDR3 nucleotides: TGTGCCAGCAGTTTATTTGGGACTTCGCCCTACGAGCAGTACTTC. It is translated as CASSLFGTSPYEQYF.

The J gene is TRBJ1-5, the V gene TRBV19, with TRBD1 matching over 7 bases. Trimming at V came to 4 bases and at J to 5 bases, leaving 8 bases not matched to a gene. The CDR3 is 15 amino acids. In germline, CDR1 is LNHDA, CDR2 SQIVND (reference sequence). Here the CDR3 reads CASSTRQGPDQPQHF. Here the CDR3 DNA reads TGTGCCAGTAGTACCCGACAGGGTCCGGATCAGCCCCAGCATTTT.

V gene TRBV19 combines with J gene TRBJ1-1; D is ambiguous. In germline, CDR1 is LNHDA, CDR2 SQIVND (reference sequence). Trimming stripped 5 bases from V and 3 bases from J, with 25 bases between. The CDR3 contains 18 residues. The chain's CDR3 is CASSLQPPASGLDTEAFF. The CDR3 coding sequence is TGTGCCAGTAGTCTTCAACCACCCGCGTCAGGTCTTGACACTGAAGCTTTCTTT. The variable domain in full, with the rest retrieved from reference TRBV19 and TRBJ1-1, is DGGITQSPKYLFRKEGQNVTLSCEQNLNHDAMYWYRQDPGQGLRLIYYSQIVNDFQKGDIAEGYSVSREKKESFPLTVTSAQKNPTAFYLCASSLQPPASGLDTEAFFGQGTRLTVV.

The J gene is TRBJ2-3, the V gene TRBV2; TRBD2 aligns across 11 bases. The J segment lost 2 bases and the V segment lost 3 bases, leaving 7 bases of the junction unmatched. The germline V gene encodes CDR1 SNHLY and CDR2 FYNNEI. This CDR3 is 17 amino acids long. The CDR3 here is CASSDSRLAGNTDTQYF. The CDR3 nucleotides are TGTGCCAGCAGTGACAGTCGACTAGCGGGAAACACAGATACGCAGTATTTT.

This clone appeared a few times. The rearrangement uses TRBV7-2 and TRBJ2-2, with 7 bases identical to TRBD1. This CDR3 is 16 amino acids long. V shed 4 bases and J 5 bases; nucleotides not matched to a gene: 10. Germline CDR1 is SGHTA and CDR2 is FQGNSA. This CDR3 reads CASSWTGTEVTGELFF. Written as DNA, the CDR3 is TGTGCCAGCAGCTGGACCGGGACAGAAGTAACCGGGGAGCTGTTTTTT.

This clone was recorded a few times. Other DNA sequences in the sample encode the same CDR3. V gene TRBV5-6 combines with J gene TRBJ2-5, with TRBD1 identical over 11 bases. The germline V gene encodes CDR1 SGHDT and CDR2 YYEEEE. The CDR3 sequence is 15 residues long. V was pared by 5 bases and J by 5 bases, with 8 bases of the junction left unmatched. DNA of the CDR3: TGTGCCAGCAGTACCGGACAGGGGGCTGGGGAGACCCAGTACTTC. Translation: CASSTGQGAGETQYF.

The chain uses TRBV6-5 and TRBJ2-7; TRBD2 agrees at 7 bases. The CDR3 totals 16 residues. Looked up from germline, CDR1 is MNHEY and CDR2 is SVGAGI. The V gene end was trimmed by 2 bases and the J gene end by 4 bases; junction bases not matched to a gene: 11. The CDR3 DNA follows: TGTGCCAGCAGTTACCTATCGACTAGCCCACCTTACGAGCAGTACTTC. Translating it yields CASSYLSTSPPYEQYF.

This clone showed up just a few times. The rearrangement uses TRBV7-9 and TRBJ2-7; TRBD1 might be the D (5 bases). CDR1 is SEHNR and CDR2 is FQNEAQ in the germline V gene (reference sequence). The CDR3 totals 15 residues. V shed 1 base and J shed 2 bases, with 12 bases lying between them. The CDR3 reads CASSLDRSKPYEQYF. In DNA, the CDR3 is TGTGCCAGCAGCTTAGACAGGTCTAAGCCCTACGAGCAGTACTTC. The complete variable domain, with remaining parts taken from reference TRBV7-9 and TRBJ2-7, reads DTGVSQNPRHKITKRGQNVTFRCDPISEHNRLYWYRQTLGQGPEFLTYFQNEAQLEKSRLLSDRFSAERPKGSFSTLEIQRTEQGDSAMYLCASSLDRSKPYEQYFGPGTRLTVT.

This sequence joins TRBV6-5 and TRBJ2-1; the D gene is possibly TRBD2 (5 bases). Trimming shortened V by 5 bases and J by 0 bases, and 11 bases separated the two germline ends. Germline V lookup: CDR1 MNHEY, CDR2 SVGAGI. The CDR3 is made up of 15 amino acids. The CDR3 nucleotides are TGTGCCAGCAGTATTAGCGTCAGCTCCTACAATGAGCAGTTCTTC. The encoded protein is CASSISVSSYNEQFF.